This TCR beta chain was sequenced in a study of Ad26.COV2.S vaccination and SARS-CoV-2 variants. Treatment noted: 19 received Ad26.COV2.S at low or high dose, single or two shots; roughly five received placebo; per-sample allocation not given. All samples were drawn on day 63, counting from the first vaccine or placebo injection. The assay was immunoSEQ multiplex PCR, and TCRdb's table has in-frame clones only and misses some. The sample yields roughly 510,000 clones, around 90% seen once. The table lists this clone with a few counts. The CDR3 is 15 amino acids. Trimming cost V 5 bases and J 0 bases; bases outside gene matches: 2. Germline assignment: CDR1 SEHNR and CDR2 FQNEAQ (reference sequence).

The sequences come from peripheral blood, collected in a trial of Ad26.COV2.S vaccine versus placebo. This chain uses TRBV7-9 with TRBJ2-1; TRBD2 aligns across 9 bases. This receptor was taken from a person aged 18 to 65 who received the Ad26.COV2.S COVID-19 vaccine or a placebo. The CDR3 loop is CASSHSGSSYNEQFF. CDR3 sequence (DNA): TGTGCCAGCAGCCATAGCGGGAGCTCCTACAATGAGCAGTTCTTC. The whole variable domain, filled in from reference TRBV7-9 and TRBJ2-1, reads DTGVSQNPRHKITKRGQNVTFRCDPISEHNRLYWYRQTLGQGPEFLTYFQNEAQLEKSRLLSDRFSAERPKGSFSTLEIQRTEQGDSAMYLCASSHSGSSYNEQFFGPGTRLTVL.